This is a list of T cell receptor beta chains from one sample in a study of CD8 T cells in ankylosing spondylitis. TCRdb fed the 5' RACE reads into MiXCR, producing one record per CDR3 protein. Of about 360,000 distinct CDR3 sequences in the sample, roughly 20% are singletons; the top ten hold roughly 14%. Sequencing was carried out using blood, either unsorted or a sorted T cell fraction (not recorded which). These receptors all come from a male donor with ankylosing spondylitis or in good health (not recorded which). Both conserved end residues are part of each CDR3. Each record gives: clone size, V gene, D gene, J gene, CDR3 protein, CDR3 DNA. The D gene is left open where the match is weak. Where a row states a size, it is once, few, many or the class of an expanded clone; other rows omit it.

>many|TRBV12-3/TRBV12-4|-|TRBJ2-7
CASSLWDSYEQYF
TGTGCCAGCAGTTTGTGGGACTCCTACGAGCAGTACTTC
>-|TRBV28|-|TRBJ2-2
CASRAPGRMNTGELFF
TGTGCCAGCAGAGCACCGGGCCGAATGAACACCGGGGAGCTGTTTTTT
>few|TRBV29-1|TRBD1|TRBJ2-7
CSVVTGYTYEQYF
TGCAGCGTTGTGACAGGGTATACCTACGAGCAGTACTTC
>-|TRBV12-3/TRBV12-4|TRBD2|TRBJ2-5
CASSFSASGGQGETQYF
TGTGCCAGCAGTTTCTCCGCCAGCGGGGGGCAGGGAGAGACCCAGTACTTC
>few|TRBV11-1|TRBD1|TRBJ2-7
CASSPRDRVHEQYF
TGTGCCAGCAGCCCCCGGGACAGGGTGCACGAGCAGTACTTC
>few|TRBV4-1|-|TRBJ1-5
CASSLPAVNQPQHF
TGCGCCAGCAGCCTCCCGGCTGTAAATCAGCCCCAGCATTTT
>-|TRBV3-1|-|TRBJ2-1
CASSQETGNEQFF
TGTGCCAGCAGCCAAGAGACAGGAAATGAGCAGTTCTTC
>-|TRBV11-2|TRBD2|TRBJ2-1
CASSLARLAEQFF
TGTGCCAGCAGCTTAGCGAGACTAGCCGAGCAGTTCTTC
>many|TRBV5-1|-|TRBJ2-7
CASSSWGPSYEQYF
TGCGCCAGCAGCTCCTGGGGGCCCTCCTACGAGCAGTACTTC
>few|TRBV12-3/TRBV12-4|TRBD2|TRBJ2-2
CASSLVLAGGSGELFF
TGTGCCAGCAGTTTAGTCCTAGCGGGGGGCTCCGGGGAGCTGTTTTTT
>few|TRBV5-6|-|TRBJ2-2
CASSPTGAMNTGELFF
TGTGCCAGCAGCCCCACCGGGGCCATGAACACCGGGGAGCTGTTTTTT
>-|TRBV5-5|TRBD1|TRBJ2-7
CASSLHITRDRPYEQYF
TGTGCCAGCAGCTTGCATATTACCCGGGACAGACCCTACGAGCAGTACTTC
>-|TRBV20-1|TRBD1|TRBJ1-1
CSARGDRWGTEAFF
TGCAGTGCTAGGGGGGACAGGTGGGGCACTGAAGCTTTCTTT
>few|TRBV6-1|-|TRBJ2-7
CASSRSPSGSHEQYF
TGTGCCAGCAGTCGCTCTCCCTCAGGGAGCCACGAGCAGTACTTC
>-|TRBV12-3/TRBV12-4|-|TRBJ2-1
CASSFTGYNEQFF
TGTGCCAGCAGTTTCACCGGCTACAATGAGCAGTTCTTC